These 4 T cell receptor beta chains were all obtained from the same sample, sequenced in a study of early T cells in non-severe SARS-CoV-2 infection. TCRdb reprocessed the 5' RACE reads via MiXCR and lists one record per CDR3 protein. Altogether tens of thousands of distinct CDR3 sequences are present, around 10% being singletons, with the ten largest covering less than 5%. The sample consisted of whole blood. The receptor source for this set is an adult who was a healthcare worker with PCR-confirmed SARS-CoV-2 infection or an uninfected control (not recorded which).

Many counts were recorded for this clonotype. The chain links TRBV27 to TRBJ2-7, with 10 positions matching TRBD1. The CDR3 is 15 amino acids. The ends lost 5 bases at V and 6 bases at J; junction bases unmatched: 10. The germline CDR1 and CDR2 sequences are MNHEY and SMNVEV (reference sequence). The DNA of the CDR3 is TGTGCCAGCAGTCGGTTGGGACAGGGGCCCGTCGAGCAGTACTTC. Its translation is CASSRLGQGPVEQYF.

This clonotype was found many times. This chain's CDR3 is CASSSHSLAGANEQFF. For the CDR3, the DNA is TGTGCCAGCAGCTCACACAGCCTAGCGGGAGCGAATGAGCAGTTCTTC. The chain carries TRBV6-2 or TRBV6-3 and TRBJ2-1; 10 bases line up with TRBD2. With V trimmed by 6 bases and J by 7 bases, 12 bases remained unmatched. CDR1 MNHEY and CDR2 SVGEGT come from the germline V gene. The CDR3 is 16 residues long.

There are many counts of this clonotype. V gene TRBV4-3 combines with J gene TRBJ2-5; 9 positions agree with TRBD1. The CDR3 is 17 residues long. J lost 4 bases, V lost 1 base, and 10 bases had no gene match. CDR1 and CDR2 (germline): LGHNA, YSLEER. The chain's CDR3 is CASSQGLLTGGGETQYF. The CDR3 DNA reads TGCGCCAGCAGCCAAGGACTCCTTACAGGGGGCGGAGAGACCCAGTACTTC.

This clonotype occurred many times. The gene calls are TRBV6-6 and TRBJ1-2; possible D gene TRBD1, 6 bases. The germline V gene has CDR1 MNHNY and CDR2 SVGAGI (reference sequence). The CDR3 is made up of 16 amino acids. The V gene lost 2 bases and the J gene lost 7 bases, with 20 bases spanning the gap. CDR3 residues: CASSYQPQTGKTGYTF. The CDR3 nucleotides read TGTGCCAGCAGTTACCAACCTCAAACAGGGAAAACTGGCTACACCTTC.